These T cell receptor beta chains were read from a single sample in a study of blood T cell repertoires in COVID-19. Only in-frame clones appear in the TCRdb table, and some are missing; sequencing was by immunoSEQ multiplex PCR. The sample holds around 140,000 clones, roughly 85% seen once. Sequencing input: PBMCs or T cells enriched from blood (not recorded which). The receptors shown here come from a woman aged 45-65 years who had recovered from COVID-19. The CDR3 runs from the conserved cysteine through the conserved F or W. The order of the fields is J gene, clone size, D gene, V gene, CDR3 protein, CDR3 DNA. The D gene is left open where the match is weak. The size field is filled for only some rows; it gives once, few, many or a size class.

TRBJ2-3,NA,NA,TRBV30,CAWSGASVTQYF,TGTGCCTGGAGTGGCGCCTCTGTTACGCAGTATTTT
TRBJ1-1,NA,TRBD1,TRBV7-9,CAIQMSGGITEAFF,TGTGCCATCCAAATGTCAGGGGGGATCACTGAAGCTTTCTTT
TRBJ2-2,NA,NA,TRBV2,CASRLVVNTGELFF,TGTGCCAGCAGACTAGTGGTGAACACCGGGGAGCTGTTTTTT
TRBJ2-1,NA,TRBD2,TRBV2,CASSEGREQHNEQFF,TGTGCCAGCAGTGAGGGGCGGGAGCAGCACAATGAGCAGTTCTTC
TRBJ1-2,NA,TRBD1,TRBV6-5,CASTPRDSFNYGYTF,TGTGCCAGCACGCCCCGGGACAGCTTTAACTATGGCTACACCTTC
TRBJ2-6,once,NA,TRBV27,CASSSPSSGANVLTF,TGTGCCAGCAGTTCCCCGAGCTCTGGGGCCAACGTCCTGACTTTC
TRBJ2-7,few,TRBD2,TRBV3-1/TRBV3-2,CASSQVSGGYSYEQYF,TGTGCCAGCAGCCAAGTAAGCGGGGGGTACTCCTACGAGCAGTACTTC
TRBJ2-7,NA,NA,TRBV28,CASSLSSQGLEQYF,TGTGCCAGCAGTTTATCCTCCCAGGGCCTCGAGCAGTACTTC
TRBJ1-4,once,NA,TRBV7-9,CASRPIRAGGNEKLFF,TGTGCCAGCAGACCGATCAGGGCTGGGGGGAATGAAAAACTGTTTTTT
TRBJ1-2,NA,TRBD1,TRBV2,CASEKTGGGGYTF,TGTGCCAGCGAGAAGACAGGGGGAGGCGGCTACACCTTC
TRBJ2-1,NA,TRBD2,TRBV4-2,CASSQYGGRNNEQFF,TGTGCCAGCAGCCAGTATGGCGGGAGGAACAATGAGCAGTTCTTC
TRBJ1-3,NA,NA,TRBV3-1/TRBV3-2,CASSQDGRAGNTIYF,TGTGCCAGCAGCCAAGATGGGAGGGCCGGAAACACCATATATTTT
TRBJ2-7,NA,NA,TRBV11-2,CASSLDPGVSYEQYF,TGTGCCAGCAGCTTAGATCCCGGGGTCTCCTACGAGCAGTACTTC
TRBJ2-7,NA,NA,TRBV5-1,CASSLGGIREQYF,TGCGCCAGCAGCTTGGGCGGGATTCGGGAGCAGTACTTC
TRBJ1-6,NA,NA,TRBV10-3,CAISLPGNSPLHF,TGTGCCATCAGTCTCCCCGGTAATTCACCCCTCCACTTT
TRBJ2-1,few,TRBD1,TRBV5-1,CASSTGFGGQGTYEQFF,TGCGCCAGCAGCACCGGGTTCGGGGGACAGGGCACCTATGAGCAGTTCTTC